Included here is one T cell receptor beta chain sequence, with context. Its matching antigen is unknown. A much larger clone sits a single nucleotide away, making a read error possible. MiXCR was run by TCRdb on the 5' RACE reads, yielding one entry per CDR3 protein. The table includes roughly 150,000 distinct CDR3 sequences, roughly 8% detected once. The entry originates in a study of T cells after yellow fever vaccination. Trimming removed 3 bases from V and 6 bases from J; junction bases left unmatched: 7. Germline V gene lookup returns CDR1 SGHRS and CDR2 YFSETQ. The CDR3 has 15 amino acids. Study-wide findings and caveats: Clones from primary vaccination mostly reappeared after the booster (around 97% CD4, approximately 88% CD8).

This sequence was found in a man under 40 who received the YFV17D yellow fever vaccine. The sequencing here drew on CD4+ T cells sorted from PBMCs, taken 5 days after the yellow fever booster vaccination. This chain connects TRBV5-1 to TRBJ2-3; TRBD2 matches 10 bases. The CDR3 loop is CASSSASGSMDTQYF. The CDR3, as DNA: TGCGCCAGCAGCTCGGCTAGCGGGAGTATGGATACGCAGTATTTT.